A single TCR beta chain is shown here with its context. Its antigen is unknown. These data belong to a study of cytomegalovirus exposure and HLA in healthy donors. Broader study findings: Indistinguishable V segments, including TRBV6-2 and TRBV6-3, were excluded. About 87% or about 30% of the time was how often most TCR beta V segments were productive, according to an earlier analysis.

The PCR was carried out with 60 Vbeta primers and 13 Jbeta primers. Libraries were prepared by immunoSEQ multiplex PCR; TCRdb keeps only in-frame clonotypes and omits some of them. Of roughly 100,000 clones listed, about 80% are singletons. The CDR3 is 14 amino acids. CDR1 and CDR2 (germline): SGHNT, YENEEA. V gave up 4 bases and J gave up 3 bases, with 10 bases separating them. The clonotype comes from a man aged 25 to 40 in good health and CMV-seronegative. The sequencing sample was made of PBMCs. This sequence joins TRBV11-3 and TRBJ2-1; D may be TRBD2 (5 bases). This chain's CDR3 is CASSSSQIYNEQFF. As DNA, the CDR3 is TGTGCCAGCAGCTCTAGCCAGATCTACAATGAGCAGTTCTTC.